This T cell receptor beta chain was observed in a study of blood T cells in healthy people across ages. Study-wide results and caveats: The long-lived group displayed more naive CD4+ cells, plus higher diversity, than the aged donors did.

V was pared by 3 bases and J by 2 bases, with 1 base of the junction left unmatched. The CDR3 totals 14 residues. Germline CDR1 and CDR2: LGHDT and YNNKEL (reference sequence). On this clonotype: Antigen specificity is unknown.

Each donor supplied roughly 9 milliliters of peripheral blood. Every sample yielded at least 7 million isolated PBMCs. A J-beta primer mix and a sample-barcoded 5' primer were used in a second PCR of roughly 6 to 11 cycles. TCRdb re-called the 5' RACE reads with MiXCR, one entry per CDR3 protein. Seen here are about 640,000 distinct CDR3 sequences, roughly 50% observed once, and the top ten hold more than 35%. The chain carries TRBV3-1 and TRBJ2-5; 9 nucleotides agree with TRBD2. This clonotype originated in a man between 60 and 75 years old in good health. Sequenced sample: blood. CDR3: CASSHGLAQETQYF. Written as DNA, the CDR3 is TGTGCCAGCAGCCACGGACTAGCGCAAGAGACCCAGTACTTC.